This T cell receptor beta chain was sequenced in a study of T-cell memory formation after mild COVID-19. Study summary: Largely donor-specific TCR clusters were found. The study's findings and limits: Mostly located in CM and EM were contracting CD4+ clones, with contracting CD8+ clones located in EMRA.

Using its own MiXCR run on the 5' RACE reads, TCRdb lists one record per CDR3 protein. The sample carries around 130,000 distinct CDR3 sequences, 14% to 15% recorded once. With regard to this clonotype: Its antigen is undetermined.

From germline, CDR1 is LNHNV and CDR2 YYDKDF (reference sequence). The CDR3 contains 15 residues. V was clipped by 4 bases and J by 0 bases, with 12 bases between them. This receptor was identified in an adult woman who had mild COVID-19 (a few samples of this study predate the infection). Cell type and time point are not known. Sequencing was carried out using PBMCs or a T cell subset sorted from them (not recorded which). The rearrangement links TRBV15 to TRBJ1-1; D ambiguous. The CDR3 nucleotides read TGTGCCACCAGCACCGGGCCTTTAATGAACACTGAAGCTTTCTTT. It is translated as CATSTGPLMNTEAFF.